This entry lists 23 T cell receptor beta chains sequenced from one sample in a study of blood T cell repertoires in COVID-19. Assay: immunoSEQ multiplex PCR; the TCRdb copy retains only in-frame clones and omits some. The table records some 150,000 clones, around 87% of them present only once. The sequenced sample consisted of peripheral blood. The receptor source for this set is a man aged 50 to 59 who had recovered from COVID-19.

The chain combines TRBV20-1 with TRBJ1-1, with D maybe TRBD1 (6 bases). Between the trimmed V and J ends, which lost 3 bases and 0 bases, there was a span of 14 bases. The length of the CDR3 is 15 residues. Germline assignment: CDR1 DFQATT and CDR2 SNEGSKA (reference sequence). In DNA form, the CDR3 reads TGCAGTGCTAGTGGGGGGCGCGGAATGAACACTGAAGCTTTCTTT. This translates into CSASGGRGMNTEAFF.

V gene TRBV5-8 combines with J gene TRBJ2-7, with D hard to call. Trimming stripped 1 base from V and 2 bases from J, with 4 bases between. Looked up from germline, CDR1 is SGHTS and CDR2 is YDEGEE. The CDR3 totals 12 residues. CDR3 sequence (DNA): TGTGCCAGCAGCTTGCTTCCCTACGAGCAGTACTTC. It translates to CASSLLPYEQYF.

This clone was counted a few times. This CDR3 reads CASSLPEELYGYTF. The CDR3 DNA reads TGTGCCAGCAGCTTACCGGAGGAGCTATATGGCTACACCTTC. The chain combines TRBV5-4 with TRBJ1-2, with no clear D. The CDR3 is made up of 14 amino acids. Deletions cut 2 bases from V and 5 bases from J, with 13 bases between. CDR1 SGHNT and CDR2 YYREEE come from the germline V gene (reference sequence).

This chain links TRBV5-4 with TRBJ1-1; perhaps TRBD1 as D (6 bases). Trimming cost V 0 bases and J 0 bases, with 12 bases left between them. Germline CDR1 SGHNT, CDR2 YYREEE (reference sequence). The CDR3 length is 16 residues. CDR3 in DNA: TGTGCCAGCAGCTTGGGGGCTGAGGGGGTGAACACTGAAGCTTTCTTT. Residues: CASSLGAEGVNTEAFF.

The genes are TRBV5-1 and TRBJ2-1; 14 nucleotides agree with TRBD2. CDR1 is SGHRS, CDR2 YFSETQ, per germline. The trim removed 3 bases at V and 5 bases at J, leaving 1 base unmatched. CDR3 size: 15 residues. The CDR3 bases are TGCGCCAGCAGCTCGGGACTAGCGGGGGACAATGAGCAGTTCTTC. Its protein product is CASSSGLAGDNEQFF. Together with reference TRBV5-1 and TRBJ2-1, the CDR3 gives the full variable domain: KAGVTQTPRYLIKTRGQQVTLSCSPISGHRSVSWYQQTPGQGLQFLFEYFSETQRNKGNFPGRFSGRQFSNSRSEMNVSTLELGDSALYLCASSSGLAGDNEQFFGPGTRLTVL.

The rearrangement joins TRBV10-1 to TRBJ1-2, with D tentatively TRBD1 (6 bases). With 7 bases removed from V and 7 bases from J, the gap between germline ends came to 16 bases. CDR3 length equals 13 residues. The germline CDR1 and CDR2 sequences are WNHNN and SYGVQD (reference sequence). CDR3 amino acids: CASIRAGASGYTF. The CDR3 DNA reads as TGCGCCAGCATCCGGGCAGGGGCAAGTGGCTACACCTTC.

The chain uses TRBV24-1 and TRBJ2-2; tentatively, D is TRBD1 (5 bases). The CDR3 contains 13 residues. The germline V gene has CDR1 KGHDR and CDR2 SFDVKD. The V end was cut by 8 bases, the J end by 2 bases, with 8 bases between. Here the CDR3 reads CATTDTNTGELFF. The DNA of the CDR3 is TGTGCCACCACGGACACAAACACCGGGGAGCTGTTTTTT.

This rearrangement joins TRBV5-6 to TRBJ2-2; the D gene is possibly TRBD1 (6 bases). The CDR3 runs 15 residues. V was shortened by 1 base and J by 7 bases, with 14 bases between the two germline ends. Germline V gene sequence: CDR1 SGHDT, CDR2 YYEEEE. The CDR3 reads CASSLTGYRGGELFF. The CDR3 nucleotides read TGTGCCAGCAGCTTGACAGGGTACCGGGGCGGGGAGCTGTTTTTT.

The chain recombines TRBV30 with TRBJ1-1, with 7 positions matching TRBD1. The CDR3 runs 17 residues. Germline loops: CDR1 GTSNPN, CDR2 SVGIG (reference sequence). V lost 3 bases to trimming and J lost 0 bases; unmatched junction nucleotides: 13. The DNA of the CDR3 is TGTGCCTGGAGGTTCTGGCAGGGGGTTATCATGAACACTGAAGCTTTCTTT. This codes for CAWRFWQGVIMNTEAFF.

V gene TRBV29-1 combines with J gene TRBJ1-1; TRBD1 is a possible D gene (6 bases). Germline V gives CDR1 SQVTM, CDR2 ANQGSEA. The CDR3 has 14 residues. The germline V and J ends were trimmed by 5 bases and 5 bases, with 18 bases remaining between them. As DNA, the CDR3 is TGCAGCGTTAACAGGGTAGGGCGTATTACTGAAGCTTTCTTT. Translating it yields CSVNRVGRITEAFF.

This chain connects TRBV6-1 to TRBJ2-7; TRBD1 agrees at 7 bases. The CDR3 has 13 residues. V was pared by 0 bases and J by 7 bases, with 3 bases of the junction left unmatched. Germline-derived CDR1 and CDR2 are MNHNS and SASEGT. The CDR3 loop is CASSEAGQREQYF. CDR3 sequence (DNA): TGTGCCAGCAGTGAAGCGGGACAGAGGGAGCAGTACTTC.

This clone was detected a few times. This rearrangement joins TRBV7-6 to TRBJ1-2, with D maybe TRBD1 (6 bases). This CDR3 has 15 residues. The V end was cut by 5 bases, the J end by 2 bases, with 15 bases between. The V gene's germline CDR1 is SGHVS and CDR2 FNYEAQ. CDR3 in amino acids: CASSDLRTANYGYTF. The CDR3 DNA reads as TGTGCCAGCAGCGACCTTAGGACAGCGAACTATGGCTACACCTTC.

With respect to this clone: The sample carries other DNA sequences with the same CDR3. This rearrangement joins TRBV11-2 to TRBJ2-1, with D perhaps matching TRBD1 (5 bases). The length of the CDR3 is 11 residues. Germline assignment: CDR1 SGHAT and CDR2 FQNNGV. With 1 base removed from V and 10 bases from J, the gap between germline ends came to 5 bases. CDR3 protein: CASSLGGEQFF. The CDR3, as DNA: TGTGCCAGCAGCTTAGGGGGCGAGCAGTTCTTC.

The chain has TRBV12-3 or TRBV12-4 and TRBJ1-1, with D unclear. V shed 6 bases and J shed 3 bases, with 8 bases lying between them. There are 12 residues in the CDR3. The CDR3 nucleotides read TGTGCCAGCAGCGCTGAGGACACTGAAGCTTTCTTT. It is translated as CASSAEDTEAFF.

This clone was seen only a few times. The J gene is TRBJ1-6, the V gene TRBV6-1, with a tentative D call TRBD1 (6 bases). Trimming shortened V by 3 bases and J by 0 bases, and 12 bases separated the two germline ends. The CDR3 has 17 residues. From germline, CDR1 is MNHNS and CDR2 SASEGT. CDR3 DNA sequence: TGTGCCAGCAGTGAGGGGGCGTTAAGCTCCTATAATTCACCCCTCCACTTT. Protein: CASSEGALSSYNSPLHF.

Points on this clone: Since a much larger clone is just one base distant, this may be a read error. The J gene is TRBJ2-7, the V gene TRBV12-3 or TRBV12-4, with D perhaps matching TRBD1 (6 bases). The CDR3 extends over 12 amino acids. The V end lost 5 bases, the J end lost 1 base, and 6 bases lay between the germline ends. CDR3 sequence: CASSDRSYEQYF. The DNA for the CDR3 is TGTGCCAGCAGTGACAGGTCCTACGAGCAGTACTTC.

This chain joins TRBV19 and TRBJ1-2; D is unclear. Germline loops: CDR1 LNHDA, CDR2 SQIVND (reference sequence). V dropped 6 bases and J dropped 0 bases, with 8 bases sitting between them. This CDR3 has 13 residues. In nucleotides, the CDR3 is TGTGCCAGTAGCCCGAGAACTAACTATGGCTACACCTTC. As protein: CASSPRTNYGYTF. Drawing the rest from reference TRBV19 and TRBJ1-2, the complete variable domain is DGGITQSPKYLFRKEGQNVTLSCEQNLNHDAMYWYRQDPGQGLRLIYYSQIVNDFQKGDIAEGYSVSREKKESFPLTVTSAQKNPTAFYLCASSPRTNYGYTFGSGTRLTVV.

The chain couples TRBV5-1 to TRBJ2-1, with 8 bases fitting TRBD2. Germline V gene sequence: CDR1 SGHRS, CDR2 YFSETQ. This CDR3 comprises 17 residues. Losses at the gene ends were 3 bases for V and 8 bases for J; bases not matched to a gene: 16. The CDR3, as DNA: TGCGCCAGCAGCTCCGGACAGAGGACTAGCATATACGATGAGCAGTTCTTC. The encoded protein is CASSSGQRTSIYDEQFF.

CDR3 DNA: TGTGCCACCACCCCTTTAGCTAACTATGGCTACACCTTC. It translates to CATTPLANYGYTF. The genes are TRBV24-1 and TRBJ1-2, with no clear D. Trimming removed 8 bases at V and 0 bases at J, with 9 bases between. The CDR3 spans 13 residues. Germline loops: CDR1 KGHDR, CDR2 SFDVKD.

This sequence joins TRBV6-1 and TRBJ1-1, with D unclear. This CDR3 is built from 13 residues. V lost 2 bases to trimming and J lost 11 bases, with 15 bases between them. Germline CDR1 is MNHNS and CDR2 is SASEGT. CDR3 DNA: TGTGCCAGCAGTGAACATGGCCGACGAGGGGCTTTCTTT. Its protein product is CASSEHGRRGAFF.

Only one count was recorded for this clone. CDR3 sequence reads: CASSEGLAGVAYEQYF. In nucleotides, the CDR3 is TGTGCCAGCAGTGAGGGACTAGCGGGGGTGGCCTACGAGCAGTACTTC. The J gene is TRBJ2-7, the V gene TRBV6-1; 14 bases line up with TRBD2. Trimming took 3 bases from V and 2 from J; bases not matched to a gene: 3. Germline assignment: CDR1 MNHNS and CDR2 SASEGT. The CDR3 sequence is 16 residues long.

The J gene is TRBJ2-1, the V gene TRBV11-1; 9 nucleotides align to TRBD1. This CDR3 is 16 amino acids long. Germline trimming cut 5 bases from V and 7 bases from J; bases unmatched to any gene: 12. Germline CDR1 and CDR2: SGHAT and FQDESV (reference sequence). The CDR3 nucleotides are TGTGCCAGCAGCGCCCGGACAGGGGCTCTAAGAAATGAGCAGTTCTTC. This translates into CASSARTGALRNEQFF.

DNA for the CDR3: TGTGCCAGCAGTTTCGCGGGGGGGAACACCGGGGAGCTGTTTTTT. Translating gives CASSFAGGNTGELFF. The V call is TRBV6-1, the J call TRBJ2-2, with 8 bases identical to TRBD2. V trimming: 5 bases; J trimming: 1 base; junction bases outside the gene matches: 3. This CDR3 has 15 residues. Per germline, CDR1 MNHNS and CDR2 SASEGT.